This entry describes one T cell receptor beta chain. Generated by immunoSEQ multiplex PCR, the TCRdb table keeps only in-frame clones and is missing some. The sample records about 250,000 clones, 85% being singletons. The data were obtained in a study of blood T cell repertoires in COVID-19. There are 15 residues in the CDR3. Germline V gives CDR1 SGHDT, CDR2 YYEEEE. V was pared by 0 bases and J by 5 bases, with 14 bases between. This receptor was obtained from a woman in her 50s with acute COVID-19. Sequenced: PBMCs or T cells enriched from blood (not recorded which). The chain links TRBV5-6 to TRBJ1-2, with D perhaps matching TRBD1 (5 bases). The CDR3, as DNA: TGTGCCAGCAGCTTGGTTCTCGGGGGAGGGTATGGCTACACCTTC. It codes for CASSLVLGGGYGYTF.